This is a list of T cell receptor beta chains from one sample in a study of cytomegalovirus exposure and HLA in healthy donors. Some clones are missing from TCRdb's copy, which holds only in-frame ones; the method was immunoSEQ multiplex PCR. The sample carries about 71,000 clones, about two thirds recorded once. Sequenced input: PBMCs. The receptors derive from a woman aged 50 to 60 in good health and CMV-seropositive. Each CDR3 is given with its conserved first and last residue. D genes are given only for firm matches. Expanded clones get a size class; other rows say once, few or many, or leave the size out.

j_call	d_call	clone_size	v_call	cdr3_aa	cdr3_nt
TRBJ1-2	NA	few	TRBV28	CASSPRGASYGYTF	TGTGCCAGCAGCCCTCGAGGCGCGAGCTATGGCTACACCTTC
TRBJ1-1	NA	NA	TRBV27	CASSSGDTTTEAFF	TGTGCCAGCAGTTCGGGGGATACGACCACTGAAGCTTTCTTT
TRBJ2-3	TRBD1	once	TRBV5-1	CASSLIGTGSDTQYF	TGCGCCAGCAGCTTGATTGGGACAGGCTCAGATACGCAGTATTTT
TRBJ2-5	NA	few	TRBV9	CASSVVWTGETQYF	TGTGCCAGCAGCGTAGTCTGGACGGGGGAGACCCAGTACTTC
TRBJ2-1	NA	once	TRBV10-3	CAIGDRYNEQFF	TGTGCCATCGGCGACAGATACAATGAGCAGTTCTTC
TRBJ2-5	TRBD2	NA	TRBV28	CASGRLAGVRETQYF	TGTGCCAGCGGCCGACTAGCGGGAGTCAGAGAGACCCAGTACTTC
TRBJ1-5	NA	NA	TRBV19	CASSKMSGEGQPQHF	TGTGCCAGTAGTAAGATGTCGGGAGAGGGACAGCCCCAGCATTTT
TRBJ1-2	NA	once	TRBV7-2	CASSQSRDNNYGYTF	TGTGCCAGCAGTCAATCAAGGGACAACAACTATGGCTACACCTTC
TRBJ1-4	NA	NA	TRBV4-3	CASSQDGNRATNEKLFF	TGCGCCAGCAGCCAAGACGGTAACAGGGCAACTAATGAAAAACTGTTTTTT
TRBJ2-3	TRBD2	NA	TRBV28	CASSPRLAGGGDTQYF	TGTGCCAGCAGTCCCCGACTAGCGGGGGGCGGGGATACGCAGTATTTT
TRBJ2-1	TRBD2	NA	TRBV15	CATSRGREPYNEQFF	TGTGCCACCAGCAGGGGGCGGGAGCCCTACAATGAGCAGTTCTTC
TRBJ2-2	NA	NA	TRBV28	CASSVTGTPNTGELFF	TGTGCCAGCAGCGTAACCGGGACACCGAACACCGGGGAGCTGTTTTTT
TRBJ2-1	TRBD2	NA	TRBV5-4	CASSATSGVVYNEQFF	TGTGCCAGCAGCGCAACTAGCGGGGTCGTCTACAATGAGCAGTTCTTC
TRBJ1-4	NA	NA	TRBV27	CASRPRQVGNEKLFF	TGTGCCAGCAGACCAAGACAGGTGGGGAATGAAAAACTGTTTTTT
TRBJ2-3	NA	NA	TRBV29-1	CSVDSYPSTDTQYF	TGCAGCGTTGACAGTTACCCTAGCACAGATACGCAGTATTTT
TRBJ2-6	TRBD1	NA	TRBV7-2	CASSGQGGRANVLTF	TGTGCCAGCAGTGGACAGGGTGGAAGGGCCAACGTCCTGACTTTC
TRBJ2-7	TRBD1	NA	TRBV2	CASSEGQGLEQYF	TGTGCCAGCAGTGAGGGACAGGGACTCGAGCAGTACTTC
TRBJ1-2	TRBD1	NA	TRBV11-2	CASSSNPNTGQMNYGYTF	TGTGCCAGCAGCTCGAACCCAAATACGGGACAGATGAACTATGGCTACACCTTC
TRBJ2-4	TRBD1	NA	TRBV5-1	CASSLGTGVDIQYF	TGCGCCAGCAGCTTGGGGACAGGGGTGGACATTCAGTACTTC
TRBJ1-1	NA	NA	TRBV4-3	CASSQADTQNDGAFF	TGCGCCAGCAGCCAAGCCGACACTCAAAATGATGGAGCTTTCTTT
TRBJ2-1	NA	few	TRBV4-1	CASSPRQGGSYNEQFF	TGCGCCAGCAGCCCCCGGCAGGGGGGCTCCTACAATGAGCAGTTCTTC
TRBJ2-7	NA	NA	TRBV11-3	CASSLVPGEQYF	TGTGCCAGCAGCTTAGTTCCCGGGGAGCAGTACTTC
TRBJ2-5	TRBD1	NA	TRBV5-1	CASSGGTGGYQETQYF	TGCGCCAGCAGCGGGGGGACAGGAGGGTACCAAGAGACCCAGTACTTC
TRBJ2-2	TRBD1	NA	TRBV30	CAWRGQGANTGELFF	TGTGCCTGGAGAGGACAGGGGGCGAACACCGGGGAGCTGTTTTTT
TRBJ2-6	TRBD1	NA	TRBV27	CASRRQGLGANVLTF	TGTGCCAGCAGGCGACAGGGTCTCGGGGCCAACGTCCTGACTTTC
TRBJ2-1	TRBD2	few	TRBV30	CAWGKLAGEVYNEQFF	TGTGCCTGGGGGAAACTAGCGGGAGAAGTTTACAATGAGCAGTTCTTC
TRBJ1-1	NA	NA	TRBV27	CASSTTVNTEAFF	TGTGCCAGCAGTACAACAGTAAACACTGAAGCTTTCTTT
TRBJ2-7	NA	NA	TRBV6-5	CASSPRTLYEQYF	TGTGCCAGCAGCCCCCGGACACTCTACGAGCAGTACTTC
TRBJ1-1	TRBD1	NA	TRBV4-3	CASSQGTGGLGTEAFF	TGCGCCAGCAGCCAAGGGACAGGGGGACTAGGAACTGAAGCTTTCTTT
TRBJ2-7	TRBD2	NA	TRBV7-8	CASSIGSAGVYEQYF	TGTGCCAGCAGCATTGGGAGTGCGGGGGTCTACGAGCAGTACTTC
TRBJ2-6	TRBD1	NA	TRBV9	CASTGTAFSGANVLTF	TGTGCCAGCACCGGGACAGCATTCTCTGGGGCCAACGTCCTGACTTTC
TRBJ2-3	NA	few	TRBV10-3	CAISEQDRSSTDTQYF	TGTGCCATCAGTGAACAGGACAGATCTAGCACAGATACGCAGTATTTT
TRBJ2-3	NA	NA	TRBV5-6	CASSWTEATDTQYF	TGTGCCAGCAGTTGGACAGAAGCTACAGATACGCAGTATTTT
TRBJ2-2	NA	once	TRBV4-1	CASSQDIVGELFF	TGCGCCAGCAGCCAAGATATAGTCGGGGAGCTGTTTTTT
TRBJ2-2	NA	few	TRBV7-9	CASSSQSSRTGELFF	TGTGCCAGCAGCTCCCAGTCATCTAGAACCGGGGAGCTGTTTTTT
TRBJ2-5	TRBD2	NA	TRBV6-9	CASSYRLAGGPKTQYF	TGTGCCAGCAGTTATCGACTAGCGGGAGGGCCGAAGACCCAGTACTTC
TRBJ1-4	NA	NA	TRBV5-1	CASSLAPGGPNEKLFF	TGCGCCAGCAGCTTGGCCCCGGGGGGGCCTAATGAAAAACTGTTTTTT
TRBJ2-3	NA	NA	TRBV7-2	CASSFMTIPTDTQYF	TGTGCCAGCAGCTTCATGACTATTCCAACAGATACGCAGTATTTT
TRBJ2-7	TRBD1	few	TRBV15	CATSTRRTGGEEQYF	TGTGCCACCTCAACCAGAAGGACAGGGGGCGAAGAGCAGTACTTC
TRBJ2-3	TRBD1	NA	TRBV4-1	CASSQVRDSSTDTQYF	TGCGCCAGCAGCCAAGTCCGGGACAGCAGCACAGATACGCAGTATTTT
TRBJ2-7	TRBD2	NA	TRBV7-2	CASARTATLLAGDYEQYF	TGTGCCAGCGCAAGAACAGCTACCCTACTAGCGGGGGACTACGAGCAGTACTTC
TRBJ2-7	NA	NA	TRBV5-4	CASSPGGDYEQYF	TGTGCCAGCAGCCCGGGTGGAGACTACGAGCAGTACTTC
TRBJ2-4	TRBD1	NA	TRBV6-5	CASTQGASSNIQYF	TGTGCCAGCACTCAGGGGGCAAGTAGTAACATTCAGTACTTC
TRBJ2-3	NA	NA	TRBV15	CATSTSGILGTQYF	TGTGCCACCAGCACCTCCGGGATTTTGGGTACGCAGTATTTT
TRBJ2-3	NA	NA	TRBV5-4	CASSLIATDTQYF	TGTGCCAGCAGCTTGATAGCCACAGATACGCAGTATTTT